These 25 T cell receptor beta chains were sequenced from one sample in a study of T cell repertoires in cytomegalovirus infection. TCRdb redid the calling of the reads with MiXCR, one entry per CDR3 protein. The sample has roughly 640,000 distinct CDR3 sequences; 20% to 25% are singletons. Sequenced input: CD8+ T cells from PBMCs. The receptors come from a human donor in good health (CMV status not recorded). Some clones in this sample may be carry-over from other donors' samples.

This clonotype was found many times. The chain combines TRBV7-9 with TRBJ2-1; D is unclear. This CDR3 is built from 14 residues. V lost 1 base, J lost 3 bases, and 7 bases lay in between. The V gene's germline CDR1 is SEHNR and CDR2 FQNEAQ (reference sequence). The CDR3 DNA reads TGTGCCAGCAGCTTAGACTCGGACTACAATGAGCAGTTCTTC. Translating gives CASSLDSDYNEQFF.

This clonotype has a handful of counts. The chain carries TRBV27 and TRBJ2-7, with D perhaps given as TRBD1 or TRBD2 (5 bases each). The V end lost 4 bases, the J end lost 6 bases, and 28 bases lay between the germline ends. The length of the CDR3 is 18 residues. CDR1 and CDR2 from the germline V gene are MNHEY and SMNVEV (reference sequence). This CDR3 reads CASSSLPGPNPAGFEQYF. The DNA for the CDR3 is TGTGCCAGCAGTTCTCTTCCGGGACCCAATCCCGCAGGTTTCGAGCAGTACTTC.

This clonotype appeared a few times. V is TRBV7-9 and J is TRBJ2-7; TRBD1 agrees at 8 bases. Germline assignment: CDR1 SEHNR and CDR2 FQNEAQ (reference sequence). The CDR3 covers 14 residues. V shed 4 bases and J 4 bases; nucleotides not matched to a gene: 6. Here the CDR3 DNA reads TGTGCCAGCAGCTCGGACAGGGTTGGGTACGAGCAGTACTTC. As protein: CASSSDRVGYEQYF. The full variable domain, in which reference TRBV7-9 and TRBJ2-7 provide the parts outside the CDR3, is DTGVSQNPRHKITKRGQNVTFRCDPISEHNRLYWYRQTLGQGPEFLTYFQNEAQLEKSRLLSDRFSAERPKGSFSTLEIQRTEQGDSAMYLCASSSDRVGYEQYFGPGTRLTVT.

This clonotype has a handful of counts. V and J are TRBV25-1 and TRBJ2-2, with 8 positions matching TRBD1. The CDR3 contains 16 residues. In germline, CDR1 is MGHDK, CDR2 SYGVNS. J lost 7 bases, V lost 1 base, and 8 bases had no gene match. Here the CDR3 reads CASSEFFPGGGGELFF. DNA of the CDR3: TGTGCCAGCAGTGAATTTTTCCCAGGGGGCGGCGGGGAGCTGTTTTTT.

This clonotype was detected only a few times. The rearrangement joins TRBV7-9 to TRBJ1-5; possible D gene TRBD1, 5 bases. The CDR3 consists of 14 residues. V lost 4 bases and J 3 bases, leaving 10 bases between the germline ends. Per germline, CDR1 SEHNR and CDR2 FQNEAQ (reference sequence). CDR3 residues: CASSSGTNNQPQHF. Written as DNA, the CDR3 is TGTGCCAGCAGCTCCGGGACGAACAATCAGCCCCAGCATTTT. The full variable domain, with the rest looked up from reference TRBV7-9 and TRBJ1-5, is DTGVSQNPRHKITKRGQNVTFRCDPISEHNRLYWYRQTLGQGPEFLTYFQNEAQLEKSRLLSDRFSAERPKGSFSTLEIQRTEQGDSAMYLCASSSGTNNQPQHFGDGTRLSIL.

CDR3 loop: CASSREVQGPYEQYF. The CDR3 DNA reads as TGTGCCAGCAGCCGAGAGGTCCAGGGACCCTACGAGCAGTACTTC. The V and J genes are TRBV3-1 and TRBJ2-7; D may match TRBD1 or TRBD2 (5 bases each). V gave up 4 bases and J gave up 2 bases, with 15 bases separating them. In germline, CDR1 is LGHDT, CDR2 YNNKEL (reference sequence). The CDR3 spans 15 residues.

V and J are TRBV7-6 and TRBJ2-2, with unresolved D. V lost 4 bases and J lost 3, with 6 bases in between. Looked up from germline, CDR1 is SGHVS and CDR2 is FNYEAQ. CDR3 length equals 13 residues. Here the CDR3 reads CASSSRYTGELFF. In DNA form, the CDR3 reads TGTGCCAGCAGCTCTCGATACACCGGGGAGCTGTTTTTT.

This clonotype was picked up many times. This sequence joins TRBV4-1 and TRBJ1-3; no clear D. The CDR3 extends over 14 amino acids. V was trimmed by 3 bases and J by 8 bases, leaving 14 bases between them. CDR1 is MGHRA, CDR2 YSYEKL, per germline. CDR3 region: CASSQGGWGDTIYF. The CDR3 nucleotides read TGCGCCAGCAGCCAGGGAGGTTGGGGAGACACCATATATTTT.

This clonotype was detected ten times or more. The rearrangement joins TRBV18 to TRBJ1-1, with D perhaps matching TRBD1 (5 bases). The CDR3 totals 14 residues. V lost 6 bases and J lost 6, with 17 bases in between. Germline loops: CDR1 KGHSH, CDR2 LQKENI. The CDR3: CASSLRGGVPEAFF. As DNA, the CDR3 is TGTGCCAGCTCCCTACGGGGGGGAGTCCCTGAAGCTTTCTTT.

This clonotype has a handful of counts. The CDR3 sequence is CASSFGHFTGELFF. In nucleotides, the CDR3 is TGTGCCAGTAGTTTCGGACACTTCACCGGGGAGCTGTTTTTT. The chain joins TRBV19 to TRBJ2-2; D is perhaps TRBD1 (5 bases). Germline V lookup: CDR1 LNHDA, CDR2 SQIVND (reference sequence). The CDR3 is 14 amino acids. V was clipped by 5 bases and J by 4 bases, with 11 bases between them.

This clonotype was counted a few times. The CDR3 bases are TGTGCCAGCAGTTTAACAGATATTTATGGCTACACCTTC. Translating gives CASSLTDIYGYTF. The J gene is TRBJ1-2, the V gene TRBV12-3 or TRBV12-4; no reliable D call. Trimming took 2 bases from V and 5 from J, leaving 9 bases between them. The CDR3 totals 13 residues.

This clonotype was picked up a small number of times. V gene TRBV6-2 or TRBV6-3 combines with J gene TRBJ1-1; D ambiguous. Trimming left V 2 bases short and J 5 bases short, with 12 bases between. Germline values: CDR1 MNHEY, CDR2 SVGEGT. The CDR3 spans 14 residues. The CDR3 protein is CASSYARTGTEAFF. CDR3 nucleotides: TGTGCCAGCAGTTACGCCCGGACGGGAACTGAAGCTTTCTTT.

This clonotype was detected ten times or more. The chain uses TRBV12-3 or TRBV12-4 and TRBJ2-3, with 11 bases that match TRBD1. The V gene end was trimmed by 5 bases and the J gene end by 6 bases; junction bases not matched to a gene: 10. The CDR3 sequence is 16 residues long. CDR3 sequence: CASSAGTGGRGDTQYF. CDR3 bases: TGTGCCAGCAGTGCCGGGACAGGGGGTAGAGGGGATACGCAGTATTTT.

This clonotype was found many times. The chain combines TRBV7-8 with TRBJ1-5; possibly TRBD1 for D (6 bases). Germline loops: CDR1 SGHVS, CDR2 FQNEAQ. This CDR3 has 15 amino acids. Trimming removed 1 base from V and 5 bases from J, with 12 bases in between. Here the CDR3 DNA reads TGTGCCAGCAGCTTAGTGGCAGGGGAATATCAGCCCCAGCATTTT. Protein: CASSLVAGEYQPQHF.

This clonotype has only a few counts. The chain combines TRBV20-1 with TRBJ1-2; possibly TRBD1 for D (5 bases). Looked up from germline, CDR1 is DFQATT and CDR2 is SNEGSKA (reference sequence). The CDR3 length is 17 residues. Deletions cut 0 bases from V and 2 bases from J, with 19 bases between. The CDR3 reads CSARDIWRGELNYGYTF. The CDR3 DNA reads TGCAGTGCTAGAGATATTTGGAGGGGCGAACTAAACTATGGCTACACCTTC.

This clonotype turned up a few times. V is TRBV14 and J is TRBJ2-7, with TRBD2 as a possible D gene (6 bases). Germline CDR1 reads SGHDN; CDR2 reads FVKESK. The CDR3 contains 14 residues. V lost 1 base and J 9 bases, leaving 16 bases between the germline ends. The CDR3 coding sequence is TGTGCCAGCAGCCAAGTAGTAGGACTACGAGGGCAGTACTTC. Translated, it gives CASSQVVGLRGQYF. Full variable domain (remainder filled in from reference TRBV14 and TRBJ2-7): EAGVTQFPSHSVIEKGQTVTLRCDPISGHDNLYWYRRVMGKEIKFLLHFVKESKQDESGMPNNRFLAERTGGTYSTLKVQPAELEDSGVYFCASSQVVGLRGQYFGPGTRLTVT.

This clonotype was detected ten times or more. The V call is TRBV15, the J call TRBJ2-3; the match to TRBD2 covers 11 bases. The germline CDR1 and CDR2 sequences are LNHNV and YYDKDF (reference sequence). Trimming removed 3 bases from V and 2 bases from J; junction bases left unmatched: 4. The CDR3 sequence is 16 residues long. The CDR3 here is CATSREGLADTDTQYF. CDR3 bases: TGTGCCACCAGCAGGGAGGGACTAGCGGACACAGATACGCAGTATTTT.

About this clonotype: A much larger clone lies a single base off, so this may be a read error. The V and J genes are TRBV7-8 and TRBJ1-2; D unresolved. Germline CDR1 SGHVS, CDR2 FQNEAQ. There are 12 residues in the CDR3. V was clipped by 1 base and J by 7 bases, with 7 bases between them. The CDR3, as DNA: TGTGCCAGCAGCTTAGTGGAGATTGGCTACACCTTC. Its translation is CASSLVEIGYTF.

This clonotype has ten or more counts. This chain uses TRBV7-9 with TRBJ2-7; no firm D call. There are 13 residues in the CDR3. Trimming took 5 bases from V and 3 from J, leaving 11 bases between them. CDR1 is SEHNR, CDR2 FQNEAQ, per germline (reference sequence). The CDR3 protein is CASSPRHDYEQYF. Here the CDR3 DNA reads TGTGCCAGCAGCCCCCGACACGACTACGAGCAGTACTTC.

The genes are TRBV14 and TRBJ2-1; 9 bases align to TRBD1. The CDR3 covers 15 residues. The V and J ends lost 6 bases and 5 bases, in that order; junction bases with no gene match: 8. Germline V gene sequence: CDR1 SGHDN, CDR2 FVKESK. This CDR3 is CASRPRDRADNEQFF. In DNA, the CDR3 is TGTGCCAGCAGGCCCCGGGACAGGGCTGACAATGAGCAGTTCTTC.

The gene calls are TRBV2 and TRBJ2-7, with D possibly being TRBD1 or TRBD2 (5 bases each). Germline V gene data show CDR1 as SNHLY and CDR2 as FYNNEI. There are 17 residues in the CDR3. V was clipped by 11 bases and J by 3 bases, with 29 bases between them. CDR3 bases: TGTGCCGGGGAAATAAACGCGCTTCGAGATGGGGGCTACGAGCAGTACTTC. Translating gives CAGEINALRDGGYEQYF. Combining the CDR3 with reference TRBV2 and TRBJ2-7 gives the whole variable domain EPEVTQTPSHQVTQMGQEVILRCVPISNHLYFYWYRQILGQKVEFLVSFYNNEISEKSEIFDDQFSVERPDGSNFTLKIRSTKLEDSAMYFCAGEINALRDGGYEQYFGPGTRLTVT.

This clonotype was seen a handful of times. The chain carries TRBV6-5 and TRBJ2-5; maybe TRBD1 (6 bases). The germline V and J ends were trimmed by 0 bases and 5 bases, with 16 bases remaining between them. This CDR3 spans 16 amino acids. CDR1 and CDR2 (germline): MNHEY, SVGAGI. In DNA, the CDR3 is TGTGCCAGCAGTTACTCCGGGACATTCCAAGGGGAGACCCAGTACTTC. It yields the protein CASSYSGTFQGETQYF.

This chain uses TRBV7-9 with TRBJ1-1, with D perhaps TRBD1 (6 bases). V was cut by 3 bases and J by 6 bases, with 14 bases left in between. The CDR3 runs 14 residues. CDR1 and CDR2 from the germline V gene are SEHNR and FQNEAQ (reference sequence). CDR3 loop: CASSFNRERAEAFF. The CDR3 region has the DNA TGTGCCAGCAGCTTTAACAGGGAACGGGCTGAAGCTTTCTTT.

The CDR3 DNA reads TGTGCCATCACCCGAGCGGGTCCCTCGGATGGCTACACCTTC. Protein: CAITRAGPSDGYTF. The chain links TRBV10-3 to TRBJ1-2, with D unresolved. Trimming cost V 7 bases and J 6 bases, with 18 bases left between them. The germline CDR1 and CDR2 sequences are ENHRY and SYGVKD. This CDR3 has 14 residues.

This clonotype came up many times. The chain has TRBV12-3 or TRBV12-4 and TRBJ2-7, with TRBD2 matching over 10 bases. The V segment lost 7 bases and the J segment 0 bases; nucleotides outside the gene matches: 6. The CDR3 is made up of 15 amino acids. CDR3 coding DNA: TGTGCCAGCACCGTAGCGGGGGGCCACTCCTACGAGCAGTACTTC. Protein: CASTVAGGHSYEQYF.